The 25 T cell receptor beta chains given below trace back to one sample, sequenced in a study of shared clonotypes between healthy human individuals. Sequenced by immunoSEQ multiplex PCR; TCRdb stores in-frame clones only, minus some. Here the sample spans approximately 980,000 clones, around 80% being singletons. The sample consisted of memory CD4+ T cells sorted from blood. Subset specified: CD45RA-negative fraction. The receptors originated from a man aged 18 to 29 in good health.

The V gene is TRBV7-2, the J gene TRBJ2-3; 8 bases are a match to TRBD2. The CDR3 loop spans 16 amino acids. Germline V CDR1 and CDR2: SGHTA, FQGNSA. V was clipped by 2 bases and J by 7 bases; unmatched bases: 11. The CDR3: CASSLKAGAAGYTQYF. The CDR3 DNA sequence: TGTGCCAGCAGCTTAAAAGCGGGGGCTGCGGGCTATACGCAGTATTTT.

This clone occurred once. Other DNA sequences in this specimen translate into the identical CDR3. The chain links TRBV7-9 to TRBJ1-2, with a tentative D call TRBD1 (6 bases). This CDR3 is 12 amino acids long. The V and J ends lost 5 bases and 4 bases respectively, with 8 bases between them. Germline lookup yields CDR1 SEHNR and CDR2 FQNEAQ (reference sequence). The CDR3 sequence is CASSLDSYGYTF. The CDR3 nucleotides read TGTGCCAGCAGCCTGGACAGCTATGGCTACACCTTC.

This clone was observed a few times. This rearrangement joins TRBV5-1 to TRBJ2-7; TRBD2 aligns across 7 bases. Germline loops: CDR1 SGHRS, CDR2 YFSETQ. The CDR3 loop spans 17 amino acids. Trimming at V came to 0 bases and at J to 2 bases, leaving 11 bases not matched to a gene. In DNA, the CDR3 is TGCGCCAGCAGCTTGGAGCCCCCGGGACTACTACCCTACGAGCAGTACTTC. The encoded protein is CASSLEPPGLLPYEQYF. The variable domain in full, completed from reference TRBV5-1 and TRBJ2-7, reads KAGVTQTPRYLIKTRGQQVTLSCSPISGHRSVSWYQQTPGQGLQFLFEYFSETQRNKGNFPGRFSGRQFSNSRSEMNVSTLELGDSALYLCASSLEPPGLLPYEQYFGPGTRLTVT.

The CDR3 DNA follows: TGTGCCAGCAGTGAACTAGGAGTGTCAGGCGAGCAGTACTTC. Translated, it gives CASSELGVSGEQYF. This chain joins TRBV6-1 and TRBJ2-7; no definite D call. There are 14 residues in the CDR3. Germline-derived CDR1 and CDR2 are MNHNS and SASEGT. Deletions cut 2 bases from V and 6 bases from J, with 14 bases between.

This chain connects TRBV29-1 to TRBJ1-1; 9 bases match TRBD1. V lost 7 bases, J lost 0 bases, and 3 bases stayed unmatched. Per germline, CDR1 SQVTM and CDR2 ANQGSEA. This CDR3 is 13 amino acids long. The CDR3 region has the DNA TGCAGCGCCGGGACAGGGATGAACACTGAAGCTTTCTTT. Translating it yields CSAGTGMNTEAFF.

J is TRBJ1-1 and V is TRBV19; the match to TRBD1 covers 10 bases. Germline CDR1 and CDR2: LNHDA and SQIVND (reference sequence). The trim removed 4 bases at V and 4 bases at J, leaving 9 bases unmatched. The CDR3 covers 16 residues. The CDR3 sequence: CASSKTGGARSTEAFF. The CDR3 coding sequence is TGTGCCAGTAGTAAGACAGGGGGCGCGAGGTCCACTGAAGCTTTCTTT.

This chain connects TRBV11-2 to TRBJ2-5, with TRBD2 identical over 15 bases. The ends lost 3 bases at V and 4 bases at J; junction bases unmatched: 6. Germline lookup yields CDR1 SGHAT and CDR2 FQNNGV. The CDR3 extends over 17 amino acids. The CDR3 is CASSFPRTSGRGETQYF. The CDR3 bases are TGTGCCAGCAGCTTCCCTAGGACTAGCGGGAGGGGAGAGACCCAGTACTTC.

The V gene is TRBV18, the J gene TRBJ2-7; 9 bases fit TRBD2. The CDR3 consists of 16 residues. V lost 3 bases to trimming and J lost 3 bases; unmatched junction nucleotides: 9. Looked up from germline, CDR1 is KGHSH and CDR2 is LQKENI. The CDR3 DNA follows: TGTGCCAGCTCACCTGGTGCAGCGGGGGGACACTACGAGCAGTACTTC. This encodes CASSPGAAGGHYEQYF.

The CDR3 DNA follows: TGTGCCAGCAGTTCCGGACCGGACGGGGCCAACGTCCTGACTTTC. Its protein product is CASSSGPDGANVLTF. This rearrangement joins TRBV28 to TRBJ2-6; D is uncertain. Trimming left V 4 bases short and J 4 bases short, with 11 bases between. CDR1 and CDR2 from the germline V gene are MDHEN and SYDVKM. The CDR3 loop spans 15 amino acids.

The chain carries TRBV30 and TRBJ2-7; 7 nucleotides match TRBD2. The CDR3 consists of 12 residues. The V segment lost 6 bases and the J segment 3 bases; nucleotides outside the gene matches: 5. The germline gives CDR1 GTSNPN, CDR2 SVGIG (reference sequence). The CDR3 DNA follows: TGTGCCTGCCAAGCGGGACTCTACGAGCAGTACTTC. Protein sequence: CACQAGLYEQYF.

The J gene is TRBJ2-7, the V gene TRBV27; 7 bases map to TRBD1. Germline V gives CDR1 MNHEY, CDR2 SMNVEV (reference sequence). V gave up 5 bases and J gave up 4 bases; unmatched junction bases: 11. The CDR3 spans 15 residues. The CDR3 DNA sequence: TGTGCCAGCAGTATCCCCAGGGGGTCCACGTACGAGCAGTACTTC. Translation gives CASSIPRGSTYEQYF.

The V gene is TRBV25-1, the J gene TRBJ2-2, with D perhaps matching TRBD1 (5 bases). In germline, CDR1 is MGHDK, CDR2 SYGVNS. The V gene lost 5 bases and the J gene lost 6 bases, with 16 bases spanning the gap. The CDR3 spans 15 residues. The CDR3 nucleotides are TGTGCCAGCAGTCCATCACAGGTTGGCGCCGGGGAGCTGTTTTTT. Amino acids: CASSPSQVGAGELFF.

V is TRBV5-1 and J is TRBJ2-2; 8 nucleotides agree with TRBD1. CDR1 is SGHRS, CDR2 YFSETQ, per germline. This CDR3 is built from 15 residues. With V trimmed by 5 bases and J by 2 bases, 5 bases remained unmatched. CDR3 DNA sequence: TGCGCCAGCAGTGTGGACAGGGTCAACACCGGGGAGCTGTTTTTT. It yields the protein CASSVDRVNTGELFF.

CDR3 in amino acids: CASNFSGRVYYEQYF. The CDR3 DNA sequence: TGTGCCAGCAACTTTAGCGGGAGGGTATACTATGAGCAGTACTTC. The gene calls are TRBV6-6 and TRBJ2-7, with 11 bases identical to TRBD2. Per germline, CDR1 MNHNY and CDR2 SVGAGI (reference sequence). V was clipped by 7 bases and J by 7 bases; unmatched bases: 12. The CDR3 sequence is 15 residues long.

The V call is TRBV2, the J call TRBJ1-3; D ambiguous. The CDR3 is made up of 12 amino acids. Per germline, CDR1 SNHLY and CDR2 FYNNEI. V shed 11 bases and J shed 4 bases, with 12 bases lying between them. CDR3 region: CAGRTYGNTIYF. CDR3 bases: TGTGCCGGTAGGACGTACGGAAACACCATATATTTT.

The chain combines TRBV30 with TRBJ2-7; 12 bases match TRBD1. The CDR3 spans 15 residues. V lost 5 bases to trimming and J lost 7 bases; unmatched junction nucleotides: 12. Germline loops: CDR1 GTSNPN, CDR2 SVGIG (reference sequence). The CDR3 coding sequence is TGTGCCTGGCTAAATCCGGGACAGGGGGCTCGGGAGCAGTACTTC. This gives the protein CAWLNPGQGAREQYF.

This sequence joins TRBV28 and TRBJ2-1; weak D call: TRBD1 (6 bases). Per germline, CDR1 MDHEN and CDR2 SYDVKM. The ends were cut back, 10 bases at V and 7 bases at J, with 8 bases in the middle. The CDR3 totals 10 residues. The CDR3 sequence is CANRENEQFF. DNA for the CDR3: TGTGCCAACAGGGAAAATGAGCAGTTCTTC.

The rearrangement uses TRBV19 and TRBJ2-5; maybe TRBD2 (6 bases). Germline-derived CDR1 and CDR2 are LNHDA and SQIVND (reference sequence). The CDR3 is 12 residues long. V gave up 3 bases and J gave up 4 bases, with 6 bases separating them. CDR3 sequence: CASSMEGETQYF. As DNA, the CDR3 is TGTGCCAGTAGTATGGAGGGAGAGACCCAGTACTTC.

Remarks on this clone: Germline is not matched at one junction end, which may reflect a read error. This sequence joins TRBV7-7 and TRBJ2-1; 9 nucleotides agree with TRBD1. CDR1 is SSHAT and CDR2 is FNYEAQ in the germline V gene (reference sequence). The CDR3 contains 15 residues. CDR3 bases: TGTGCTAGCAGCCGGGGACAGGGCTCCTACAATGAGCAGTTCTTC. Amino acid sequence: CASSRGQGSYNEQFF.

This chain joins TRBV10-1 and TRBJ1-2; a possible D gene is TRBD1 (6 bases). The CDR3 loop spans 13 amino acids. The V end lost 6 bases, the J end lost 4 bases, and 12 bases lay between the germline ends. CDR1 WNHNN and CDR2 SYGVQD come from the germline V gene (reference sequence). The CDR3 sequence is CASSEGGGYGYTF. The CDR3 nucleotides read TGCGCCAGCAGCGAAGGGGGTGGCTATGGCTACACCTTC.

The V gene is TRBV15, the J gene TRBJ1-2; D unresolved. The germline V and J ends were trimmed by 0 bases and 6 bases, with 17 bases remaining between them. This CDR3 comprises 16 residues. The germline gives CDR1 LNHNV, CDR2 YYDKDF (reference sequence). The DNA for the CDR3 is TGTGCCACCAGCAGAGATCCCGCGACATTCGGGAATGGCTACACCTTC. This translates into CATSRDPATFGNGYTF.

Details on this clone: This CDR3 is also generated by other DNA sequences in the sample. This chain uses TRBV15 with TRBJ1-5; TRBD1 is a possible D gene (6 bases). V was pared by 2 bases and J by 4 bases, with 9 bases between. The CDR3 is 14 amino acids. The germline CDR1 and CDR2 sequences are LNHNV and YYDKDF (reference sequence). CDR3 coding DNA: TGTGCCACCAGCAGACAGGGGTCTAATCAGCCCCAGCATTTT. Its translation is CATSRQGSNQPQHF.

The V and J genes are TRBV5-8 and TRBJ2-4; 8 bases agree with TRBD1. The CDR3 sequence is 12 residues long. Trimming cost V 4 bases and J 16 bases; bases outside gene matches: 10. Germline V gene sequence: CDR1 SGHTS, CDR2 YDEGEE. CDR3: CASSVLTGGPYF. In nucleotides, the CDR3 is TGTGCCAGCAGCGTATTAACAGGGGGACCCTACTTC.

This rearrangement joins TRBV2 to TRBJ2-1, with TRBD2 matching over 9 bases. Germline V gives CDR1 SNHLY, CDR2 FYNNEI. The CDR3 is 13 residues long. With 7 bases clipped from V and 6 bases from J, the junction kept 4 bases outside the gene matches. CDR3 DNA: TGTGCCAGCAACCTAGCGGGACGCAATGAGCAGTTCTTC. Its protein is CASNLAGRNEQFF.

The V and J genes are TRBV5-1 and TRBJ2-6; 9 bases line up with TRBD1. The CDR3 extends over 21 amino acids. The V gene end was trimmed by 2 bases and the J gene end by 0 bases; junction bases not matched to a gene: 15. Germline-derived CDR1 and CDR2 are SGHRS and YFSETQ. The CDR3 spells CASSLKSGTGSPSSGANVLTF. In nucleotides, the CDR3 is TGCGCCAGCAGCTTAAAATCCGGGACAGGGAGCCCGTCCTCTGGGGCCAACGTCCTGACTTTC.